This is a list of T cell receptor beta chains from one sample in a study of blood T cell repertoires in COVID-19. Clones were sequenced by immunoSEQ multiplex PCR, and TCRdb holds only the in-frame ones, with some missing. The data show about 62,000 clones, roughly 89% seen once. The sequencing input was peripheral blood. The origin of the receptors is a woman older than 75 with acute or convalescent COVID-19. CDR3s include the opening cysteine and the closing phenylalanine or tryptophan. Each record gives: V gene, J gene, D gene, clone size, CDR3 protein, CDR3 DNA. The D gene is left open where the match is weak. The size field is filled for only some rows; it gives once, few, many or a size class.

TRBV6-6	TRBJ2-7	.	.	CASSNSQRATYEQYF	TGTGCCAGCTCGAATTCGCAGCGGGCGACCTACGAGCAGTACTTC
TRBV12-5	TRBJ1-1	TRBD1	few	CASGYATGGTEAFF	TGTGCTAGTGGTTACGCCACAGGGGGCACTGAAGCTTTCTTT
TRBV25-1	TRBJ1-4	.	.	CASSEFGGGNEKLFF	TGTGCCAGCAGTGAATTTGGGGGGGGCAATGAAAAACTGTTTTTT
TRBV28	TRBJ2-2	.	.	CASSFLNVRAGELFF	TGTGCCAGCAGTTTTCTAAATGTGAGGGCCGGGGAGCTGTTTTTT
TRBV9	TRBJ2-1	.	once	CASSEPLYNEQFF	TGTGCCAGCAGCGAGCCTCTCTACAATGAGCAGTTCTTC
TRBV7-3	TRBJ2-2	.	.	CASSLVQGNTGELFF	TGTGCCAGCAGCTTGGTCCAGGGGAACACCGGGGAGCTGTTTTTT
TRBV2	TRBJ1-1	.	.	CASSGGSWVHTEAFF	TGTGCCAGCAGTGGGGGCAGCTGGGTACACACTGAAGCTTTCTTT
TRBV6-4	TRBJ1-2	.	.	CASSPGGADYGYTF	TGTGCCAGCAGTCCTGGGGGGGCCGACTATGGCTACACCTTC
TRBV7-2	TRBJ1-1	.	.	CASSLPGFTEAFF	TGTGCCAGCAGCTTACCGGGGTTCACTGAAGCTTTCTTT
TRBV19	TRBJ1-5	TRBD1	.	CASSIGILSGDRGSNQPQHF	TGTGCCAGTAGTATAGGTATCCTCTCCGGGGACAGGGGCAGCAATCAGCCCCAGCATTTT
TRBV19	TRBJ1-4	TRBD1	.	CASSTRQGTNEKLFF	TGTGCCAGTAGTACGAGACAGGGAACTAATGAAAAACTGTTTTTT
TRBV12-5	TRBJ2-2	TRBD1	.	CASGAASRDRGSTGELFF	TGTGCTAGTGGTGCAGCCTCCCGGGACAGGGGTTCGACCGGGGAGCTGTTTTTT
TRBV3-1/TRBV3-2	TRBJ2-1	.	once	CASSQVPRSYNEQFF	TGTGCCAGCAGCCAAGTCCCCCGCTCCTACAATGAGCAGTTCTTC
TRBV5-1	TRBJ1-4	.	.	CASSLTTDSNEKLFF	TGCGCCAGCAGCTTGACGACGGACTCTAATGAAAAACTGTTTTTT
TRBV10-2	TRBJ1-1	TRBD1	few	CASRTGDLPEAFF	TGCGCCAGCAGGACAGGGGATCTACCTGAAGCTTTCTTT
TRBV19	TRBJ2-1	TRBD2	.	CASSIQRGLDEQFF	TGTGCCAGTAGTATCCAGCGGGGGCTCGATGAGCAGTTCTTC
TRBV5-1	TRBJ1-2	.	.	CASSLGGLGAHGGYTF	TGCGCCAGCAGCTTGGGGGGCCTAGGGGCTCATGGAGGCTACACCTTC
TRBV19	TRBJ2-7	.	.	CASSMAQAYEQYF	TGTGCCAGTAGTATGGCACAGGCCTACGAGCAGTACTTC
TRBV12-3/TRBV12-4	TRBJ2-7	.	.	CASSPGRFEQYF	TGTGCCAGCAGTCCCGGGAGATTCGAGCAGTACTTC
TRBV5-1	TRBJ1-5	TRBD1	.	CASSLDRDQPQHF	TGCGCCAGCAGCCTCGACAGGGATCAGCCCCAGCATTTT
TRBV5-1	TRBJ2-2	TRBD1	once	CASSRTGSTGELFF	TGCGCCAGCAGTCGGACAGGGTCCACCGGGGAGCTGTTTTTT
TRBV9	TRBJ1-3	.	.	CASSVDRGSGNTIYF	TGTGCCAGCAGCGTGGACAGAGGCTCTGGAAACACCATATATTTT
TRBV28	TRBJ2-3	.	.	CAHAAAGTDTQYF	TGTGCCCACGCGGCGGCCGGCACAGATACGCAGTATTTT
TRBV14	TRBJ2-3	.	.	CASSQDVGPTDTQYF	TGTGCCAGCAGCCAAGATGTGGGGCCGACAGATACGCAGTATTTT
TRBV5-1	TRBJ1-1	.	.	CASRTKGENTEAFF	TGCGCCAGCAGAACTAAAGGGGAGAACACTGAAGCTTTCTTT
TRBV10-3	TRBJ2-1	TRBD1	.	CAISFQGDHNEQFF	TGTGCCATCAGTTTTCAGGGGGACCACAATGAGCAGTTCTTC
TRBV16	TRBJ2-7	.	.	CASSYGQTASYEQYF	TGTGCCAGCAGCTATGGGCAGACAGCCTCCTACGAGCAGTACTTC
TRBV7-2	TRBJ2-3	TRBD1	.	CASSPGQGTDTQYF	TGTGCCAGCAGCCCGGGACAGGGAACAGATACGCAGTATTTT
TRBV19	TRBJ1-2	.	.	CASRQGLYGYTF	TGTGCCAGTAGACAGGGCCTCTATGGCTACACCTTC
TRBV4-1	TRBJ1-3	.	.	CASSRVLSGNTIYF	TGCGCCAGCTCCCGGGTCCTCTCTGGAAACACCATATATTTT
TRBV24-1	TRBJ2-1	.	.	CATSETNYLNEQFF	TGTGCCACCAGTGAGACGAACTACCTTAATGAGCAGTTCTTC
TRBV19	TRBJ1-1	.	.	CASRARRGNTEAFF	TGTGCCAGTAGGGCTAGGAGGGGCAACACTGAAGCTTTCTTT
TRBV6-2/TRBV6-3	TRBJ1-2	.	.	CASSPSSYSIYTF	TGTGCCAGCAGCCCTTCCAGCTATAGCATCTACACCTTC
TRBV18	TRBJ1-2	.	.	CASSPRTDNYGYTF	TGTGCCAGCTCACCCCGGACAGATAACTATGGCTACACCTTC
TRBV21-1	TRBJ2-5	.	.	CASSKVSGLAGGTETQYF	TGTGCCAGCAGCAAAGTCTCGGGACTAGCGGGGGGAACAGAGACCCAGTACTTC
TRBV10-3	TRBJ2-6	.	.	CAISGTGVPGANVLTF	TGTGCCATCAGTGGAACAGGAGTCCCTGGGGCCAACGTCCTGACTTTC
TRBV7-2	TRBJ2-1	TRBD1	.	CASSLALTGESSYNEQFF	TGTGCCAGCAGCTTAGCCCTGACAGGGGAAAGCTCCTACAATGAGCAGTTCTTC
TRBV5-1	TRBJ2-3	TRBD2	.	CASSLDELAGGLAASTDTQYF	TGCGCCAGCAGCTTGGACGAACTAGCGGGAGGTCTAGCCGCTAGCACAGATACGCAGTATTTT
TRBV7-8	TRBJ1-5	.	.	CASSYINQPQHF	TGTGCCAGCAGCTATATCAATCAGCCCCAGCATTTT
TRBV6-1	TRBJ2-7	.	.	CASSQFQGSHEQYF	TGTGCCAGCAGCCAGTTCCAGGGGTCCCACGAGCAGTACTTC
TRBV5-1	TRBJ1-6	TRBD1	.	CASSISDRVGSPLHF	TGCGCCAGCAGCATATCGGACAGGGTAGGTTCACCCCTCCACTTT
TRBV7-2	TRBJ1-1	.	.	CASSLNGQRVNTEAFF	TGTGCCAGCAGCTTAAATGGGCAGAGGGTAAACACTGAAGCTTTCTTT
TRBV6-6	TRBJ2-7	.	.	CASSYGPNEQYF	TGTGCCAGCAGTTACGGGCCCAACGAGCAGTACTTC
TRBV14	TRBJ2-2	.	.	CASSQVMGAIGELFF	TGTGCCAGCAGCCAAGTAATGGGAGCGATCGGGGAGCTGTTTTTT
TRBV9	TRBJ2-7	TRBD2	.	CASSVESGLALDEQYF	TGTGCCAGCAGCGTAGAATCGGGACTAGCGCTCGACGAGCAGTACTTC
TRBV7-3	TRBJ2-3	.	.	CASSLSASDTQYF	TGTGCCAGCAGCTTAAGTGCGTCGGATACGCAGTATTTT
TRBV4-1	TRBJ2-1	TRBD2	.	CASSHLAASSYNEQFF	TGCGCCAGCAGCCACCTAGCGGCCTCCTCCTACAATGAGCAGTTCTTC
TRBV5-1	TRBJ2-1	.	.	CASSPGTLLRNEQFF	TGCGCCAGCAGCCCCGGGACACTTCTGAGGAATGAGCAGTTCTTC
TRBV14	TRBJ2-7	TRBD1	.	CASSPGQETYEQYF	TGTGCCAGCAGCCCCGGACAGGAGACCTACGAGCAGTACTTC
TRBV7-3	TRBJ2-2	.	.	CASSQNPGNGELFF	TGTGCCAGCAGCCAAAACCCCGGGAACGGGGAGCTGTTTTTT
TRBV5-4	TRBJ2-2	TRBD1	.	CASSLGLQGYTGELFF	TGTGCCAGCAGCTTGGGTTTACAGGGGTACACCGGGGAGCTGTTTTTT
TRBV19	TRBJ1-5	TRBD1	.	CASSIPRTGGGNQPQHF	TGTGCCAGTAGTATACCTCGGACAGGTGGGGGGAATCAGCCCCAGCATTTT
TRBV7-2	TRBJ2-7	.	.	CASSWVSEGGTEQYF	TGTGCCAGCAGCTGGGTGTCTGAAGGGGGAACGGAGCAGTACTTC
TRBV6-4	TRBJ2-4	.	.	CASRAGLGGIQYF	TGTGCCAGCAGGGCTGGGCTGGGGGGCATTCAGTACTTC
TRBV2	TRBJ2-5	.	.	CASSERGVGAGFGETQYF	TGTGCCAGCAGTGAAAGAGGGGTTGGAGCGGGTTTTGGGGAGACCCAGTACTTC